The clone carrying this TCR beta chain was seen repeatedly, ten times or more. Within the sample, other DNA sequences also encode this same CDR3. The sample is drawn from a study of shared clonotypes between healthy human individuals. Data came from immunoSEQ multiplex PCR; TCRdb stores just in-frame clones and leaves some out. Found here are 550,000 to 850,000 clones, less than 85% of them singletons; the top ten hold about 1.8%. Donors included only healthy HIV-negative adults lacking recent acute infections or vaccinations. This TCR was sampled from a woman aged 25 to 39 in good health. Sequencing was done on a sample of memory CD4+ T cells sorted from blood. Specified subset: CD45RA-negative fraction.

The DNA of the CDR3 is TGCAGTGCTCATGAGCACCGCGAGCAGTACTTC. It translates to CSAHEHREQYF. This chain uses TRBV20-1 with TRBJ2-7; no clear D. V was clipped by 5 bases and J by 6 bases, with 11 bases between them. Germline CDR1 DFQATT, CDR2 SNEGSKA (reference sequence). This CDR3 comprises 11 residues.